This T cell receptor beta chain was profiled in a study of PD-L1 blockade in urothelial cancer. Profiling relied on immunoSEQ multiplex PCR, and the TCRdb table lists in-frame clones only, not all of them. The top ten hold 2% to 3% of the sample, which has some 51,000 clones, around 90% seen once. Time point reported: peripheral blood 6 weeks after treatment start. The sample was PBMCs, taken around atezolizumab (anti-PD-L1) treatment. This TCR was sampled from a man between 60 and 75 years old with urothelial cancer.

The CDR3 protein is CASSLGLAGEGTQYF. As DNA, the CDR3 is TGTGCCAGCAGCTTGGGACTAGCGGGCGAGGGGACCCAGTACTTC. The rearrangement links TRBV5-4 to TRBJ2-5; 10 nucleotides match TRBD2. The germline CDR1 and CDR2 sequences are SGHNT and YYREEE (reference sequence). J gave up 7 bases and V 0 bases, and 6 bases lay outside the gene matches. This CDR3 contains 15 residues.